Listed below are T cell receptor beta chains from one sample, sequenced in a study of graft-versus-host responses after intestinal transplantation. Only in-frame clones appear in the TCRdb table, and some are missing; sequencing was by immunoSEQ multiplex PCR. The sample shows around 29,000 clones, about 92% of them seen only once. Source: PBMCs, taken 66 days after intestinal transplant. The receptors were gathered from a human patient who received an intestinal transplant, so some T cells may come from the graft donor. CDR3s include the opening cysteine and the closing phenylalanine or tryptophan. A D gene is named only where the DNA matches it firmly. Expanded clones are given a class, and other clones once, few, many or no size at all.

v_gene	j_gene	d_gene	abundance	CDR3aa	CDR3nt
TRBV10-3	TRBJ1-2	NA	NA	CAISVLAREDYGYTF	TGTGCCATCAGTGTACTTGCAAGGGAGGACTATGGCTACACCTTC
TRBV6-5	TRBJ2-2	NA	NA	CASSYARGGELFF	TGTGCCAGCAGTTACGCCCGTGGCGGGGAGCTGTTTTTT
TRBV18	TRBJ2-7	NA	NA	CASSGRVRDEQYF	TGTGCCAGCTCAGGCAGGGTGAGGGACGAGCAGTACTTC
TRBV5-5	TRBJ2-7	NA	NA	CASSLEVTASYEQYF	TGTGCCAGCAGCTTGGAGGTGACGGCGTCCTACGAGCAGTACTTC
TRBV27	TRBJ2-3	TRBD2	NA	CASSPGTSGSTDTQYF	TGTGCCAGCAGCCCCGGGACTAGCGGGAGCACAGATACGCAGTATTTT
TRBV11-2	TRBJ2-7	TRBD2	NA	CASSFTGGVYEQYF	TGTGCCAGCAGCTTTACGGGGGGAGTCTACGAGCAGTACTTC
TRBV4-2	TRBJ2-7	TRBD1	NA	CASSQGTGGIAYEQYF	TGTGCCAGCAGCCAAGGGACAGGGGGCATCGCCTACGAGCAGTACTTC
TRBV7-3	TRBJ2-3	TRBD2	NA	CASSGTSGGLTDTQYF	TGTGCCAGCAGCGGAACTAGCGGGGGACTCACAGATACGCAGTATTTT
TRBV2	TRBJ2-6	NA	NA	CASIWARPRSGANVLTF	TGTGCCAGCATCTGGGCTAGACCTAGGTCTGGGGCCAACGTCCTGACTTTC
TRBV9	TRBJ2-1	NA	once	CASSVDLSGPYNEQFF	TGTGCCAGCAGCGTAGACCTCTCCGGACCCTACAATGAGCAGTTCTTC
TRBV6-1	TRBJ2-7	NA	NA	CASSIGHFGYEQYF	TGTGCCAGCAGTATCGGACATTTCGGGTACGAGCAGTACTTC
TRBV4-1	TRBJ2-1	TRBD2	NA	CASSQGRTSGYNEQFF	TGCGCCAGCAGCCAAGGAAGGACTAGCGGCTACAATGAGCAGTTCTTC
TRBV4-1	TRBJ2-7	NA	NA	CASSQRDPAESEQYF	TGCGCCAGCAGCCAAAGGGACCCCGCTGAATCCGAGCAGTACTTC
TRBV13	TRBJ2-7	NA	NA	CASNAQGYEQYF	TGTGCCAGCAACGCCCAGGGCTACGAGCAGTACTTC
TRBV9	TRBJ1-1	NA	NA	CASSVDLNTEAFF	TGTGCCAGCAGCGTAGATCTGAACACTGAAGCTTTCTTT
TRBV5-1	TRBJ2-7	NA	NA	CASSLERLRRGPYEQYF	TGCGCCAGCAGCTTGGAAAGGCTCCGGCGGGGCCCCTACGAGCAGTACTTC
TRBV27	TRBJ2-7	NA	NA	CASSTGTAYYEQYF	TGTGCCAGCAGTACCGGGACGGCCTACTACGAGCAGTACTTC
TRBV15	TRBJ1-2	TRBD1	NA	CATSRETGHGYTF	TGTGCCACCAGCAGAGAGACAGGGCATGGCTACACCTTC
TRBV5-1	TRBJ2-1	NA	NA	CASSLGSTGTPKFGEQFF	TGCGCCAGCAGCTTGGGGTCTACCGGGACCCCCAAGTTTGGTGAGCAGTTCTTC
TRBV18	TRBJ2-7	NA	once	CASSPQPLRESYEQYF	TGTGCCAGCTCACCACAGCCTTTAAGGGAGTCCTACGAGCAGTACTTC
TRBV5-1	TRBJ2-7	TRBD1	NA	CASSLGQGGSYEQYF	TGCGCCAGCAGCTTGGGACAGGGGGGGTCCTACGAGCAGTACTTC
TRBV27	TRBJ2-7	NA	NA	CASSPIDSYYEQYF	TGTGCCAGCAGTCCAATAGACTCTTACTACGAGCAGTACTTC
TRBV10-1	TRBJ2-7	NA	NA	CASPSPDISGNEQYF	TGCGCCAGCCCCTCCCCGGACATTAGTGGGAACGAGCAGTACTTC
TRBV10-1	TRBJ2-1	NA	NA	CASSLASEQFF	TGCGCCAGCAGTCTAGCGTCTGAGCAGTTCTTC
TRBV9	TRBJ2-1	NA	NA	CASSVWSGGNSQFF	TGTGCCAGCAGCGTTTGGAGCGGCGGGAATTCGCAGTTCTTC
TRBV10-1	TRBJ2-1	TRBD1	few	CASSQGAGEQFF	TGCGCCAGCTCCCAGGGGGCAGGTGAGCAGTTCTTC
TRBV25-1	TRBJ2-2	NA	NA	CASRDLGELFF	TGTGCCAGCAGGGACCTCGGGGAGCTGTTTTTT
TRBV5-1	TRBJ2-1	NA	NA	CASSLSQGIRNEQFF	TGCGCCAGCAGCTTGTCTCAGGGGATTAGGAATGAGCAGTTCTTC
TRBV27	TRBJ1-2	NA	NA	CASSFGSSYGYTF	TGTGCCAGCAGTTTTGGTTCTTCCTATGGCTACACCTTC
TRBV25-1	TRBJ2-4	NA	NA	CASSPHVGPKNIQYF	TGTGCCAGCAGCCCTCATGTCGGTCCCAAAAACATTCAGTACTTC
TRBV7-9	TRBJ2-7	NA	NA	CASSQAGNEQYF	TGTGCCAGCAGCCAGGCTGGTAACGAGCAGTACTTC
TRBV7-9	TRBJ2-2	NA	NA	CASSPQRGGAPNTGELFF	TGTGCCAGCAGCCCGCAAAGGGGGGGAGCTCCGAACACCGGGGAGCTGTTTTTT
TRBV5-6	TRBJ2-1	NA	NA	CASSQGLSSYNEQFF	TGTGCCAGCAGTCAGGGCCTAAGCTCCTACAATGAGCAGTTCTTC
TRBV27	TRBJ2-5	NA	NA	CASGGTAFQETQYF	TGTGCCAGCGGGGGGACGGCCTTCCAAGAGACCCAGTACTTC
TRBV25-1	TRBJ1-2	TRBD1	NA	CASKRQGSNYGYTF	TGTGCCAGCAAAAGACAGGGTTCTAACTATGGCTACACCTTC
TRBV6-1	TRBJ2-1	NA	NA	CASNGDGRYNEQFF	TGTGCCAGCAATGGGGACGGCCGCTACAATGAGCAGTTCTTC
TRBV7-2	TRBJ2-1	TRBD2	NA	CASSSIDGPGLASWEQFF	TGTGCCAGCAGCTCGATTGATGGTCCGGGACTAGCGTCATGGGAGCAGTTCTTC
TRBV30	TRBJ1-1	NA	NA	CAWSVATGNTEAFF	TGTGCCTGGAGTGTAGCGACAGGGAACACTGAAGCTTTCTTT
TRBV4-1	TRBJ2-7	NA	NA	CASSQGATGGIYEQYF	TGCGCCAGCAGCCAAGGCGCCACTGGGGGCATCTACGAGCAGTACTTC
TRBV9	TRBJ2-3	NA	NA	CASSVEQDSTTDTQYF	TGTGCCAGCAGCGTAGAGCAGGACTCGACCACAGATACGCAGTATTTT
TRBV30	TRBJ2-7	NA	NA	CAWSSWGVYSSGQYF	TGTGCCTGGAGTTCGTGGGGAGTCTACTCTTCTGGGCAGTACTTC
TRBV30	TRBJ1-2	NA	NA	CAWSVRADSNYGYTF	TGTGCCTGGAGTGTACGGGCAGACTCTAACTATGGCTACACCTTC
TRBV7-2	TRBJ2-7	TRBD2	NA	CASSLAGLAYEQYF	TGTGCCAGCAGCTTAGCGGGACTAGCCTACGAGCAGTACTTC
TRBV6-1	TRBJ2-7	NA	NA	CASRDSDYEQYF	TGTGCCAGCAGGGACAGCGACTACGAGCAGTACTTC
TRBV13	TRBJ1-2	TRBD1	NA	CASSRGGTGDYGYTF	TGTGCCAGCAGCCGAGGGGGGACAGGAGACTATGGCTACACCTTC
TRBV10-3	TRBJ2-3	TRBD2	NA	CAISTGTSVADTQYF	TGTGCCATCAGCACCGGGACTAGCGTCGCAGATACGCAGTATTTT
TRBV9	TRBJ2-7	TRBD2	NA	CASSLAGGSYEQYF	TGTGCCAGCAGCCTGGCGGGGGGCTCCTACGAGCAGTACTTC
TRBV29-1	TRBJ1-5	TRBD1	NA	CSAVTGGEGQPQHF	TGCAGCGCCGTAACAGGGGGCGAAGGGCAGCCCCAGCATTTT
TRBV14	TRBJ2-1	TRBD2	NA	CASSPHPLATAVDEQFF	TGTGCCAGCAGTCCTCACCCACTAGCGACGGCGGTAGATGAGCAGTTCTTC
TRBV19	TRBJ2-2	NA	NA	CASSIGGVVTGELFF	TGTGCCAGTAGTATCGGTGGGGTGGTCACCGGGGAGCTGTTTTTT
TRBV19	TRBJ2-7	NA	NA	CASSAGQSSEQYF	TGTGCCAGTAGTGCGGGACAGTCTTCCGAGCAGTACTTC
TRBV7-9	TRBJ2-5	TRBD1	once	CASSSDRVQETQYF	TGTGCCAGCAGCTCAGACAGGGTTCAAGAGACCCAGTACTTC
TRBV7-3	TRBJ2-2	NA	NA	CASSPAITGELFF	TGTGCCAGCAGCCCGGCAATAACCGGGGAGCTGTTTTTT
TRBV4-1	TRBJ2-1	NA	NA	CASSQDLYNEQFF	TGCGCCAGCAGCCAAGATCTTTACAATGAGCAGTTCTTC
TRBV2	TRBJ2-6	TRBD2	NA	CARWGGAGANVLTF	TGTGCCCGGTGGGGAGGGGCTGGGGCCAACGTCCTGACTTTC
TRBV4-3	TRBJ1-6	NA	NA	CASSQDSLREGSPLHF	TGCGCCAGCAGCCAAGACAGTCTCAGGGAGGGTTCACCCCTCCACTTT
TRBV7-8	TRBJ2-1	NA	NA	CASSSRRVISYNEQFF	TGTGCCAGCAGCTCAAGGAGGGTAATCTCCTACAATGAGCAGTTCTTC
TRBV28	TRBJ1-1	NA	NA	CASSLRSRAAEAFF	TGTGCCAGCAGTTTAAGGTCCAGGGCCGCTGAAGCTTTCTTT
TRBV7-9	TRBJ1-6	NA	few	CASLRSSPLHF	TGTGCCAGCCTCCGAAGTTCACCCCTCCACTTT